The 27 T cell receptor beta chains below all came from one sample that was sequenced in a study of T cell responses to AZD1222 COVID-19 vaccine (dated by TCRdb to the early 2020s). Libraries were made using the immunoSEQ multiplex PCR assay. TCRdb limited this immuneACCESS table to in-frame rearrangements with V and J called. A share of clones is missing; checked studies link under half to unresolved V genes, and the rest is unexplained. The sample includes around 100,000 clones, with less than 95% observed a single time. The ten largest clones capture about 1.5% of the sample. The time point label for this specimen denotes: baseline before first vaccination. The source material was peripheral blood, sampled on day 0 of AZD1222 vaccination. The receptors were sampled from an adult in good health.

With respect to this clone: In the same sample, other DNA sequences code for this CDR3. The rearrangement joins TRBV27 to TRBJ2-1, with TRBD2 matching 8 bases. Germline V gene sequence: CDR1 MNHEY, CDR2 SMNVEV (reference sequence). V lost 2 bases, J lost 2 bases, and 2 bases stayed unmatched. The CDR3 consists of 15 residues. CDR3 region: CASSLGRGAYNEQFF. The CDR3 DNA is TGTGCCAGCAGTTTAGGGCGGGGGGCCTACAATGAGCAGTTCTTC.

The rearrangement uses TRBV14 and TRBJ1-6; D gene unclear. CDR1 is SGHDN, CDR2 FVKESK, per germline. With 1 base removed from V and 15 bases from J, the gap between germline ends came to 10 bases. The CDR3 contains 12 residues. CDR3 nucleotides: TGTGCCAGCAGCCAAGTGAGGCAACTCCTCCACTTT. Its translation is CASSQVRQLLHF.

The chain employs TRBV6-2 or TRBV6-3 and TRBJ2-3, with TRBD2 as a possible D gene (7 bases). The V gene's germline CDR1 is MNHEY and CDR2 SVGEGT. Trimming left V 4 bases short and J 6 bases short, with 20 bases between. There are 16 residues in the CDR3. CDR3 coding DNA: TGTGCCAGCAGTTTGTTAATGGGGGGGCCTTTCGATACGCAGTATTTT. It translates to CASSLLMGGPFDTQYF.

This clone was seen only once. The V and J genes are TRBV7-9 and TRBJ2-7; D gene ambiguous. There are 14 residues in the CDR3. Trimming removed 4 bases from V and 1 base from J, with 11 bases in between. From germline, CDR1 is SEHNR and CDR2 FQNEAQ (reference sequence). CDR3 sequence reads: CASSSAVLSYEQYF. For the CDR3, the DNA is TGTGCCAGCAGCTCGGCAGTCCTATCCTACGAGCAGTACTTC.

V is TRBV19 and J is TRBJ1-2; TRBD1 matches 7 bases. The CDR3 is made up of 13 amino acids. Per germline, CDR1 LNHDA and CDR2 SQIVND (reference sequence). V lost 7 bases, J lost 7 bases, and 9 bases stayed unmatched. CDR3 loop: CASMWRTGLGYTF. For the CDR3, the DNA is TGTGCCAGTATGTGGAGGACAGGCCTTGGCTACACCTTC.

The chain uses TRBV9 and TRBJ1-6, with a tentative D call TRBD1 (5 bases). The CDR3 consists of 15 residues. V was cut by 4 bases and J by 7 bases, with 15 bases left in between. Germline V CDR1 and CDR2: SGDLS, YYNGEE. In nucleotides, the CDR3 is TGTGCCAGCAGCCCGGGCGGGGCGCGCAATTCACCCCTCCACTTT. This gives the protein CASSPGGARNSPLHF.

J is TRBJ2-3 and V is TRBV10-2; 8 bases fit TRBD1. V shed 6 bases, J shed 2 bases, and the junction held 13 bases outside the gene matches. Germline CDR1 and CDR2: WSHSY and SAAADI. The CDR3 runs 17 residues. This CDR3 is CASRDLTGVPVTDTQYF. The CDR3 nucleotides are TGCGCCAGCAGAGATCTGACAGGGGTTCCCGTCACAGATACGCAGTATTTT.

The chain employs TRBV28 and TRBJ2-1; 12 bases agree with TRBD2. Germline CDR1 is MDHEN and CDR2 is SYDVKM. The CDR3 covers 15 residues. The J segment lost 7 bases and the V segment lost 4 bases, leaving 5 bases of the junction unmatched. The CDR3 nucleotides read TGTGCCAGCAGTTCTCTAGCGGGGGGGCGTAATGAGCAGTTCTTC. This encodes CASSSLAGGRNEQFF.

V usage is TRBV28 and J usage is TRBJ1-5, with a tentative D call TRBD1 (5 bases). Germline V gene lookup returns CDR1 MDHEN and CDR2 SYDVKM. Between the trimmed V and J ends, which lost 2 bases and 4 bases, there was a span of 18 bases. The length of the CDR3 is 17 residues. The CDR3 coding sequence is TGTGCCAGCAGTTTAGGGGGTGGGGCAGGGCGAAATCAGCCCCAGCATTTT. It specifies CASSLGGGAGRNQPQHF.

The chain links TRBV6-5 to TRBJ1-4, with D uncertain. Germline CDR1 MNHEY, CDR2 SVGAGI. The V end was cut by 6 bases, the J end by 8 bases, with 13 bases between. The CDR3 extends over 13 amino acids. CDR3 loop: CASSSPGREKLFF. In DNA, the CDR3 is TGTGCCAGCAGCTCGCCCGGTAGGGAAAAACTGTTTTTT.

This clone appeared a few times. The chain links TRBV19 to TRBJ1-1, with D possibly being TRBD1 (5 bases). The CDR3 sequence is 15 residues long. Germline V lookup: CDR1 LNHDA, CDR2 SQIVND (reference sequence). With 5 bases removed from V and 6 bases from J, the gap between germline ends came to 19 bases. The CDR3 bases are TGTGCCAGTAGTCCAGGTGGCGAGGGACTCTCTGAAGCTTTCTTT. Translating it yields CASSPGGEGLSEAFF.

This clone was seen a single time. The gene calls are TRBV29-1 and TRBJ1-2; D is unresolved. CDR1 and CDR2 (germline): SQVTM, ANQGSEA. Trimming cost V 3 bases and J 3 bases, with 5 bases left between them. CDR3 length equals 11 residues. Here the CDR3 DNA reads TGCAGCGTTGAGTCCGACTATGGCTACACCTTC. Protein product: CSVESDYGYTF.

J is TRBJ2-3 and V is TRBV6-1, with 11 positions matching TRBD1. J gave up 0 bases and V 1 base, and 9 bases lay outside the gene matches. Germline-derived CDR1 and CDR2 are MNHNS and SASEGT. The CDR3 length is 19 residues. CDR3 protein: CASSEVWTGGEGSTDTQYF. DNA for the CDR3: TGTGCCAGCAGTGAAGTGTGGACAGGGGGCGAAGGTAGCACAGATACGCAGTATTTT.

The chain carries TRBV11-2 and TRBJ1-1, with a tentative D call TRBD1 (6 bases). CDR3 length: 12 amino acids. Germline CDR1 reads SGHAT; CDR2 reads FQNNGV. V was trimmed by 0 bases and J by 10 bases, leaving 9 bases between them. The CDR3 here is CASSLDMGAAFF. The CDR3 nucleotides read TGTGCCAGCAGCTTAGATATGGGGGCAGCTTTCTTT.

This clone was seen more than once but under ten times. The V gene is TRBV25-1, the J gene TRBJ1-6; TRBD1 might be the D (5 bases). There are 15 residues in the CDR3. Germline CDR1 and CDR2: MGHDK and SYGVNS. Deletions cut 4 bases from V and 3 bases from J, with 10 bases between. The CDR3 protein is CASSGGHRYNSPLHF. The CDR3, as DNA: TGTGCCAGCAGTGGAGGACACCGCTATAATTCACCCCTCCACTTT. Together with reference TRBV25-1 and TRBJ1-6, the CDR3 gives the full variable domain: EADIYQTPRYLVIGTGKKITLECSQTMGHDKMYWYQQDPGMELHLIHYSYGVNSTEKGDLSSESTVSRIRTEHFPLTLESARPSHTSQYLCASSGGHRYNSPLHFGNGTRLTVT.

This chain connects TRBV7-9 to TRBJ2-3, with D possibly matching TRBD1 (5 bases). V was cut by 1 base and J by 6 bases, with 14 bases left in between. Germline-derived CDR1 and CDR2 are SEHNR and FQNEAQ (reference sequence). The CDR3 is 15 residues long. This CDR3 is CASSLDFPQDDTQYF. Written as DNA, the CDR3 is TGTGCCAGCAGCTTAGACTTTCCACAGGATGATACGCAGTATTTT. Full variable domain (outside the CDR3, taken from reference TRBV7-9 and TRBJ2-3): DTGVSQNPRHKITKRGQNVTFRCDPISEHNRLYWYRQTLGQGPEFLTYFQNEAQLEKSRLLSDRFSAERPKGSFSTLEIQRTEQGDSAMYLCASSLDFPQDDTQYFGPGTRLTVL.

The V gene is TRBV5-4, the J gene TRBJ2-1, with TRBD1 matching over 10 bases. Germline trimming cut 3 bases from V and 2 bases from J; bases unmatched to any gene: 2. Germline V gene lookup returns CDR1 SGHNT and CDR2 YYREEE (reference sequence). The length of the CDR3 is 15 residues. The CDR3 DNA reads TGTGCCAGCAGCTCAGGACAGGGGGCCTACAATGAGCAGTTCTTC. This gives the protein CASSSGQGAYNEQFF.

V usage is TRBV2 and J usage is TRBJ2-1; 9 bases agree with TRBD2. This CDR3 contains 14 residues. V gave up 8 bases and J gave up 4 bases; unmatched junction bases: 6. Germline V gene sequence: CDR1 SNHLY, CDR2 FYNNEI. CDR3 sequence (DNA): TGTGCCAGCGTCGGGACTAGCTTATACAATGAGCAGTTCTTC. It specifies CASVGTSLYNEQFF.

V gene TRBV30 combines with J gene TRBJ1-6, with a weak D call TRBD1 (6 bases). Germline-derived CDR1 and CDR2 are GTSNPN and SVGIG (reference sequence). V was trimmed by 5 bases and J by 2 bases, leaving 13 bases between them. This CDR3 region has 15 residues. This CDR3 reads CAWARTGTYNSPLHF. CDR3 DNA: TGTGCCTGGGCCCGCACAGGGACCTATAATTCACCCCTCCACTTT.

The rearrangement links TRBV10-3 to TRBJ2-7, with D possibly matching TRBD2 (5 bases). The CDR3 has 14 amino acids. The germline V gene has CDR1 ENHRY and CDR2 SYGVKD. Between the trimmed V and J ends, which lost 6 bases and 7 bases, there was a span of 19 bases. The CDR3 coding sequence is TGTGCCATCAGCCAAAAAGGGTTCCGGGAAGAGCAGTACTTC. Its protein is CAISQKGFREEQYF.

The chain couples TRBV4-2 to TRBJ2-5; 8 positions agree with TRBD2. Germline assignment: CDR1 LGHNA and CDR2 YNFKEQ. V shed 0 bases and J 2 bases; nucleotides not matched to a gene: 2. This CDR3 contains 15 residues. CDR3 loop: CASSQEASGQETQYF. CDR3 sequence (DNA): TGTGCCAGCAGCCAAGAAGCTAGCGGGCAAGAGACCCAGTACTTC.

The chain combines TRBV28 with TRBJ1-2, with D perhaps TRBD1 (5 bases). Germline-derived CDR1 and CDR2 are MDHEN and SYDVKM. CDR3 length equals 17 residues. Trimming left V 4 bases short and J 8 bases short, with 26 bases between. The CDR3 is CASSSPERDGYRGGYTF. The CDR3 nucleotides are TGTGCCAGCAGTTCACCCGAGAGGGACGGGTATCGAGGGGGCTACACCTTC.

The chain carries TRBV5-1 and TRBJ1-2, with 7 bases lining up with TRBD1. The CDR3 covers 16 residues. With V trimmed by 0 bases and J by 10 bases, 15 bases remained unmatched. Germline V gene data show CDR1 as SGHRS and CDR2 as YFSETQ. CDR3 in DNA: TGCGCCAGCAGCTTGGGTCGGACAGGATCCCCTTATTACTACACCTTC. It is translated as CASSLGRTGSPYYYTF.

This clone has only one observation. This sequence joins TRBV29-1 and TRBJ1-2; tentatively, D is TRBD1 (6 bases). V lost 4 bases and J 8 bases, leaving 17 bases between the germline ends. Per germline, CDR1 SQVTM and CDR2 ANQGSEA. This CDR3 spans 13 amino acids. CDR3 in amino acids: CSVARTVRGGYTF. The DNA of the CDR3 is TGCAGCGTTGCAAGGACAGTACGTGGGGGCTACACCTTC.

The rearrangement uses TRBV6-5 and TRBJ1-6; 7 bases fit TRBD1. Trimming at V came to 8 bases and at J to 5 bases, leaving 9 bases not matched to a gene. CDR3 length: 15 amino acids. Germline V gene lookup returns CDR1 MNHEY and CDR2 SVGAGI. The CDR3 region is CASREGADDNSPLHF. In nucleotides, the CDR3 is TGTGCCAGCCGGGAGGGGGCGGACGATAATTCACCCCTCCACTTT.

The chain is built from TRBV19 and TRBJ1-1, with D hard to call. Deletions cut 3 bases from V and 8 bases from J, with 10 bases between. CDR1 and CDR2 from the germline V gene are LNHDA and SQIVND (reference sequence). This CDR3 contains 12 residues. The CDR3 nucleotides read TGTGCCAGTAGTATCGGAGAGGGAGAAGCTTTCTTT. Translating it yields CASSIGEGEAFF.

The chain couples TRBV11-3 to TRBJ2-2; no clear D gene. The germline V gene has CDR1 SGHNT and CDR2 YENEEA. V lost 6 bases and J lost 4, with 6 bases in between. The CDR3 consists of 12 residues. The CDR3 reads CASRGSTGELFF. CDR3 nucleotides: TGTGCCAGCAGGGGCTCCACCGGGGAGCTGTTTTTT.